A selection of T cell receptor beta chains follows, all from one sample in a study of OX40 agonist ivuxolimab in advanced cancers. Produced via immunoSEQ multiplex PCR; TCRdb's table is partial and in-frame only. This sample yields approximately 91,000 clones, of which around nine tenths are seen a single time; around 0.52% belongs to the top ten. The material was CD4+ or CD8+ T cells sorted from blood, obtained in a trial of the OX40 agonist ivuxolimab. These TCRs come from an adult with an advanced solid tumor such as melanoma, head and neck, liver or kidney cancer. Each CDR3 is given with its conserved first and last residue. D genes are given only for firm matches. Size is omitted from some rows. Given values are once, few, many or a class for expanded clones.

clone size	D gene	V gene	J gene	CDR3 DNA	CDR3 protein
NA	NA	TRBV2	TRBJ2-2	TGTGCCAGCAGTGTGCCCCAGGGGGGGACCGGGGAGCTGTTTTTT	CASSVPQGGTGELFF
once	TRBD1	TRBV18	TRBJ2-5	TGTGCCAGCTCGCTCGGGACAGGGTTGGGAGAGACCCAGTACTTC	CASSLGTGLGETQYF
NA	NA	TRBV5-4	TRBJ2-1	TGTGCCAGCAGCGCGGGGTGGACTAATGAGCAGTTCTTC	CASSAGWTNEQFF
few	TRBD1	TRBV5-1	TRBJ1-1	TGCGCCAGCAGCCCGCAAGGGGGCCAAGCTTTCTTT	CASSPQGGQAFF
NA	NA	TRBV9	TRBJ2-3	TGTGCCAGCAGCGTAGTTGGGACTAGCACAGATACGCAGTATTTT	CASSVVGTSTDTQYF
NA	NA	TRBV7-2	TRBJ2-1	TGTGCCAGCAGCTTAGCTTATGGCCCTTACAATGAGCAGTTCTTC	CASSLAYGPYNEQFF
once	NA	TRBV6-1	TRBJ1-2	TGTGCCAGCAGTGAAGCTGCACTCTCGGGAGGCTACACCTTC	CASSEAALSGGYTF
NA	TRBD1	TRBV5-1	TRBJ1-1	TGCGCCAGCAGCCCCGCGACAGGGGGTGAAGCTTTCTTT	CASSPATGGEAFF
NA	NA	TRBV7-3	TRBJ2-1	TGTGCCAGCAGCCCCTACCCCCGGGACGCTTACAATGAGCAGTTCTTC	CASSPYPRDAYNEQFF
NA	NA	TRBV5-1	TRBJ1-5	TGCGCCAGCAGCTGGACAGCAGATCAGCCCCAGCATTTT	CASSWTADQPQHF
NA	NA	TRBV9	TRBJ1-4	TGTGCCAGCAGCGTAAGCAGGGACTCTGGGGGTAATGAAAAACTGTTTTTT	CASSVSRDSGGNEKLFF
NA	NA	TRBV2	TRBJ2-1	TGTGCCAGCAGTGAAGAGTACACTAGTGGGGTCCTTGAGCAGTTCTTC	CASSEEYTSGVLEQFF
once	TRBD1	TRBV7-9	TRBJ1-2	TGTGCCAGCAGACAGACAGGGGGTGCCTATGGCTACACCTTC	CASRQTGGAYGYTF
once	NA	TRBV9	TRBJ2-2	TGTGCCAGCAGCCTAAGCGGCACCGGGGAGCTGTTTTTT	CASSLSGTGELFF
NA	NA	TRBV29-1	TRBJ2-5	TGCAGCGTTGAAGATCGAGGCCAAGAGACCCAGTACTTC	CSVEDRGQETQYF
NA	NA	TRBV11-2	TRBJ2-1	TGTGCCAGCAGCTTAAGGCCTTGGGGGCAGTTCTTC	CASSLRPWGQFF
NA	NA	TRBV11-3	TRBJ1-1	TGTGCCAGCAGCTTAGGCAGGGGCGGCACTGAAGCTTTCTTT	CASSLGRGGTEAFF
NA	NA	TRBV9	TRBJ2-5	TGTGCCAGCAGCCCGTTTGCCGTCCCATCCCCTGAGACCCAGTACTTC	CASSPFAVPSPETQYF
NA	NA	TRBV6-5	TRBJ1-4	TGTGCCAGCAGACTCCTTCCTCAGGGAGATGAAAAACTGTTTTTT	CASRLLPQGDEKLFF
NA	NA	TRBV5-4	TRBJ2-5	TGTGCCAGCAGCTTGTTTTCAGAAGAGACCCAGTACTTC	CASSLFSEETQYF
NA	NA	TRBV2	TRBJ1-3	TGTGCCAGCAGTGATGGACCGTATCTCGGACGGGCCCCTAGCTCTGGAAACACCATATATTTT	CASSDGPYLGRAPSSGNTIYF
NA	NA	TRBV5-6	TRBJ1-1	TGTGCCAGCAGCTTGGGTCCGAACACTGAAGCTTTCTTT	CASSLGPNTEAFF